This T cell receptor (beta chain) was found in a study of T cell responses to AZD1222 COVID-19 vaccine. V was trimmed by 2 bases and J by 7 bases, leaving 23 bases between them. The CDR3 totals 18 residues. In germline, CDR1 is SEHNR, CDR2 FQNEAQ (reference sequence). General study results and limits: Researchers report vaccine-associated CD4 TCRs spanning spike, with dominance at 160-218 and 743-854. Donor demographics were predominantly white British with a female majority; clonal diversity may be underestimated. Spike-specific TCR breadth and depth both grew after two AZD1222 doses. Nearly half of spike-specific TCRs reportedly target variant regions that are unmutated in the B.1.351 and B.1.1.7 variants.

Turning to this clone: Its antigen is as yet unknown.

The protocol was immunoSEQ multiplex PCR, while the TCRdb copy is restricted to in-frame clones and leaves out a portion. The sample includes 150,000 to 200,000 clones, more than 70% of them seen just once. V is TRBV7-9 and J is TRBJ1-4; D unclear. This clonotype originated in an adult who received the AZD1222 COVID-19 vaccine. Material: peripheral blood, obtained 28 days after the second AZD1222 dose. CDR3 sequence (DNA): TGTGCCAGCAGCTTACCCGCAGCGATGGGGTCAAATGGTGAAAAACTGTTTTTT. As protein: CASSLPAAMGSNGEKLFF.